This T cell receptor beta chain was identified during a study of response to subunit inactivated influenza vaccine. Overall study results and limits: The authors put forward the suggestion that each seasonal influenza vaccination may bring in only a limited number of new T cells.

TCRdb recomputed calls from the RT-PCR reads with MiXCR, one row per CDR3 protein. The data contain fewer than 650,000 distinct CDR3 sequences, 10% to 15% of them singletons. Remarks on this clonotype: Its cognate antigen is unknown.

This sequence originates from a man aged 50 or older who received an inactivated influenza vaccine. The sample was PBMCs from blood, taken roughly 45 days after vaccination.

This chain's CDR3 is CASSERTGIGGYTF. CDR3 DNA: TGTGCCAGCAGTGAACGGACAGGGATCGGCGGCTACACCTTC. V gene TRBV2 combines with J gene TRBJ1-2, with 8 nucleotides matching TRBD1. The germline V gene encodes CDR1 SNHLY and CDR2 FYNNEI. The CDR3 sequence is 14 residues long. Losses at the gene ends were 2 bases for V and 8 bases for J; bases not matched to a gene: 7. The variable domain in full, completed from reference TRBV2 and TRBJ1-2, reads EPEVTQTPSHQVTQMGQEVILRCVPISNHLYFYWYRQILGQKVEFLVSFYNNEISEKSEIFDDQFSVERPDGSNFTLKIRSTKLEDSAMYFCASSERTGIGGYTFGSGTRLTVV.